This entry lists 26 T cell receptor beta chains sequenced from one sample in a study of T cell changes during pregnancy in multiple sclerosis. Measured with immunoSEQ multiplex PCR; TCRdb has only the in-frame clones, and not every one. This sample has 100,000 to 140,000 clones; about 90% occur once, and the top ten carry 0.78%. This specimen consisted of peripheral blood, obtained in the third trimester of pregnancy. These receptors came from a female donor in good health, enrolled as a control in a pregnancy study.

This clone was counted once. The chain uses TRBV5-6 and TRBJ1-5; D uncertain. The CDR3 contains 14 residues. From germline, CDR1 is SGHDT and CDR2 YYEEEE. Trimming took 0 bases from V and 7 from J, leaving 11 bases between them. The chain's CDR3 is CASSLDGGIQPQHF. The CDR3 DNA sequence: TGTGCCAGCAGCTTGGATGGAGGGATCCAGCCCCAGCATTTT.

The J gene is TRBJ1-6, the V gene TRBV21-1; the table's D call, TRBD1, was not checked against the DNA. TRBV21-1 is recorded as a pseudogene. The CDR3 loop spans 20 amino acids. CDR3 region: CASSKDLGQGGSSYNSPLHF. The CDR3 DNA reads TGTGCCAGCAGCAAAGATTTGGGCCAGGGTGGGTCCTCCTATAATTCACCCCTCCACTTT.

The chain joins TRBV29-1 to TRBJ2-1, with TRBD1 matching over 8 bases. V dropped 6 bases and J dropped 4; count of bases not matched to a gene: 8. The CDR3 runs to 14 residues. Germline loops: CDR1 SQVTM, CDR2 ANQGSEA. CDR3 nucleotides: TGCAGCGTCTCAGACAGGGGTAGATACAATGAGCAGTTCTTC. Amino acid sequence: CSVSDRGRYNEQFF.

This chain links TRBV19 with TRBJ2-2; tentative D call: TRBD1 (5 bases). The V end lost 3 bases, the J end lost 9 bases, and 17 bases lay between the germline ends. This CDR3 has 15 amino acids. Per the germline V gene, CDR1 is LNHDA and CDR2 is SQIVND (reference sequence). In DNA form, the CDR3 reads TGTGCCAGTAGTATGATCCGACAGACCAACCGGGAGCTGTTTTTT. Its translation: CASSMIRQTNRELFF.

This chain links TRBV7-2 with TRBJ1-5; tentative D call: TRBD1 (6 bases). Germline V gene lookup returns CDR1 SGHTA and CDR2 FQGNSA. V was trimmed by 5 bases and J by 6 bases, leaving 11 bases between them. The CDR3 spans 13 residues. Written as DNA, the CDR3 is TGTGCCAGCAGCGTTAGGGGGTTTCAGCCCCAGCATTTT. It specifies CASSVRGFQPQHF.

The chain recombines TRBV4-2 with TRBJ2-3, with TRBD2 matching over 11 bases. With 1 base clipped from V and 3 bases from J, the junction kept 3 bases outside the gene matches. Per the germline V gene, CDR1 is LGHNA and CDR2 is YNFKEQ. CDR3 length equals 16 residues. For the CDR3, the DNA is TGTGCCAGCAGCCAAGGCCTAGCGGGGGGAACAGATACGCAGTATTTT. Protein sequence: CASSQGLAGGTDTQYF.

The rearrangement links TRBV19 to TRBJ1-1; D gene uncertain. The CDR3 is 13 amino acids. The V gene lost 1 base and the J gene lost 1 base, with 4 bases spanning the gap. Germline CDR1 LNHDA, CDR2 SQIVND (reference sequence). CDR3 in DNA: TGTGCCAGTAGTATAGTCCAGAACACTGAAGCTTTCTTT. This gives the protein CASSIVQNTEAFF.

The V call is TRBV9, the J call TRBJ1-1; D is ambiguous. CDR3 size: 15 residues. CDR1 and CDR2 from the germline V gene are SGDLS and YYNGEE. V shed 4 bases and J shed 1 base, with 14 bases lying between them. Written as DNA, the CDR3 is TGTGCCAGCAGCCCTAGCGGGCAGAGGAACACTGAAGCTTTCTTT. The encoded protein is CASSPSGQRNTEAFF.

The chain is built from TRBV29-1 and TRBJ1-1; D call uncertain. V was trimmed by 1 base and J by 11 bases, leaving 8 bases between them. CDR3 length: 10 amino acids. The germline CDR1 and CDR2 sequences are SQVTM and ANQGSEA. The CDR3 reads CSVEGGMAFF. The CDR3 DNA reads TGCAGCGTTGAAGGAGGGATGGCTTTCTTT.

J is TRBJ1-2 and V is TRBV7-8, with TRBD1 matching over 7 bases. The germline gives CDR1 SGHVS, CDR2 FQNEAQ. V was clipped by 2 bases and J by 2 bases; unmatched bases: 11. This CDR3 spans 17 amino acids. The chain's CDR3 is CASSLPGQPTPNYGYTF. Written as DNA, the CDR3 is TGTGCCAGCAGCTTACCGGGACAGCCGACGCCCAACTATGGCTACACCTTC.

This chain joins TRBV6-5 and TRBJ1-5; D gene ambiguous. CDR3 length: 12 residues. The germline V gene has CDR1 MNHEY and CDR2 SVGAGI. V was trimmed by 6 bases and J by 5 bases, leaving 8 bases between them. Here the CDR3 reads CASRSTYQPQHF. The CDR3 nucleotides are TGTGCCAGCAGGTCCACTTATCAGCCCCAGCATTTT.

The rearrangement joins TRBV19 to TRBJ1-3; 7 positions match TRBD1. The CDR3 is 13 residues long. With 6 bases clipped from V and 6 bases from J, the junction kept 5 bases outside the gene matches. CDR1 is LNHDA, CDR2 SQIVND, per germline (reference sequence). CDR3 DNA: TGTGCCAGTAGACGACAGGGCCTAAACACCATATATTTT. Encoded protein: CASRRQGLNTIYF.

V gene TRBV5-5 combines with J gene TRBJ1-1, with D maybe TRBD1 (6 bases). The CDR3 has 13 residues. Germline-derived CDR1 and CDR2 are SGHKS and YYEKEE (reference sequence). V lost 0 bases and J lost 4, with 7 bases in between. CDR3 in DNA: TGTGCCAGCAGCTTGGCAGGGGCCACTGAAGCTTTCTTT. Translation: CASSLAGATEAFF. The entire variable domain, with the rest obtained from reference TRBV5-5 and TRBJ1-1, is as follows: DAGVTQSPTHLIKTRGQQVTLRCSPISGHKSVSWYQQVLGQGPQFIFQYYEKEERGRGNFPDRFSARQFPNYSSELNVNALLLGDSALYLCASSLAGATEAFFGQGTRLTVV.

The chain joins TRBV6-5 to TRBJ1-1, with 11 positions matching TRBD1. The V gene end was trimmed by 4 bases and the J gene end by 4 bases; junction bases not matched to a gene: 8. The CDR3 length is 16 residues. In germline, CDR1 is MNHEY, CDR2 SVGAGI. The CDR3 DNA reads TGTGCCAGCAGTTTTCTTGGACAGGGGGCGAGCACTGAAGCTTTCTTT. Protein product: CASSFLGQGASTEAFF.

The V gene is TRBV7-9, the J gene TRBJ1-2; no clear D. Germline CDR1 reads SEHNR; CDR2 reads FQNEAQ (reference sequence). CDR3 length: 15 amino acids. V was trimmed by 3 bases and J by 0 bases, leaving 11 bases between them. DNA for the CDR3: TGTGCCAGCAGCTTCTCTACAGATACTAACTATGGCTACACCTTC. It specifies CASSFSTDTNYGYTF.

This chain uses TRBV9 with TRBJ2-2; TRBD1 matches 7 bases. V shed 3 bases, J shed 4 bases, and the junction held 9 bases outside the gene matches. CDR3 length: 16 residues. Germline V CDR1 and CDR2: SGDLS, YYNGEE. CDR3 in amino acids: CASSAQGGGGTGELFF. Written as DNA, the CDR3 is TGTGCCAGCAGCGCTCAAGGGGGCGGTGGCACCGGGGAGCTGTTTTTT.

The V gene is TRBV30, the J gene TRBJ1-6; D is unresolved. This CDR3 region has 14 residues. Trimming removed 7 bases at V and 0 bases at J, with 10 bases between. Per germline, CDR1 GTSNPN and CDR2 SVGIG (reference sequence). As DNA, the CDR3 is TGTGCCTTCACCCAGTACTCCTATAATTCACCCCTCCACTTT. Translating it yields CAFTQYSYNSPLHF.

This sequence joins TRBV5-1 and TRBJ2-3; unclear D gene. This CDR3 has 16 amino acids. Germline CDR1 SGHRS, CDR2 YFSETQ. V lost 0 bases, J lost 0 bases, and 11 bases lay in between. For the CDR3, the DNA is TGCGCCAGCAGCTTGGCTGGGCCCCGTAGCACAGATACGCAGTATTTT. Translation gives CASSLAGPRSTDTQYF.

The CDR3: CASSVDSSPNTGELFF. The DNA for the CDR3 is TGTGCCAGCAGCGTAGACTCGTCACCGAACACCGGGGAGCTGTTTTTT. V usage is TRBV9 and J usage is TRBJ2-2; no reliable D call. Germline V CDR1 and CDR2: SGDLS, YYNGEE. This CDR3 has 16 residues. The germline V and J ends were trimmed by 0 bases and 0 bases, with 9 bases remaining between them.

V and J are TRBV10-2 and TRBJ2-1, with 14 bases identical to TRBD2. Germline trimming cut 5 bases from V and 7 bases from J; bases unmatched to any gene: 16. Germline values: CDR1 WSHSY, CDR2 SAAADI. CDR3 length: 19 amino acids. CDR3 loop: CASSPLGLAGGLVSNEQFF. CDR3 DNA sequence: TGCGCCAGCAGTCCCCTCGGACTAGCGGGGGGCCTGGTTTCGAATGAGCAGTTCTTC.

The CDR3 reads CASSQDGRVGEKLFF. The CDR3 DNA sequence: TGCGCCAGCAGCCAAGATGGCAGGGTCGGGGAAAAACTGTTTTTT. This chain uses TRBV4-3 with TRBJ1-4, with a possible D match to TRBD1 (5 bases). Germline values: CDR1 LGHNA, CDR2 YSLEER. With 0 bases removed from V and 8 bases from J, the gap between germline ends came to 13 bases. This CDR3 comprises 15 residues.

This chain connects TRBV5-1 to TRBJ2-7; 7 bases align to TRBD1. V shed 1 base and J 6 bases; nucleotides not matched to a gene: 4. The CDR3 is 13 amino acids. Germline CDR1 and CDR2: SGHRS and YFSETQ. The CDR3 reads CASSLTGAIEQYF. CDR3 DNA sequence: TGCGCCAGCAGCTTGACAGGGGCGATCGAGCAGTACTTC.

The chain has TRBV7-2 and TRBJ2-1; 7 nucleotides align to TRBD1. Germline loops: CDR1 SGHTA, CDR2 FQGNSA. Trimming at V came to 5 bases and at J to 5 bases, leaving 6 bases not matched to a gene. The CDR3 runs 14 residues. In DNA, the CDR3 is TGTGCCAGCAGCCCCCAAACAGGGGACAATGAGCAGTTCTTC. Its protein product is CASSPQTGDNEQFF.

The chain couples TRBV4-1 to TRBJ2-3; 9 nucleotides agree with TRBD2. The germline V gene encodes CDR1 MGHRA and CDR2 YSYEKL. With V trimmed by 1 base and J by 4 bases, 9 bases remained unmatched. CDR3 size: 17 residues. DNA of the CDR3: TGCGCCAGCAGCCAAGGAAAAGGCGGGGGGGCCTCAGATACGCAGTATTTT. This translates into CASSQGKGGGASDTQYF.

The J gene is TRBJ2-1, the V gene TRBV5-4, with D maybe TRBD1 (7 bases). This CDR3 region has 15 residues. V lost 5 bases and J lost 8, with 20 bases in between. Germline V lookup: CDR1 SGHNT, CDR2 YYREEE (reference sequence). Here the CDR3 DNA reads TGTGCCAGCAGGACTGACAGGGAGGCCCAATATGAGCAGTTCTTC. Amino acids: CASRTDREAQYEQFF.

This chain connects TRBV6-1 to TRBJ2-7; D is possibly TRBD1 (5 bases). V lost 5 bases, J lost 0 bases, and 11 bases lay in between. CDR3 length equals 14 residues. In germline, CDR1 is MNHNS, CDR2 SASEGT. CDR3 sequence (DNA): TGTGCCAGCAGTCCAGGGCGGAGCTCCTACGAGCAGTACTTC. Translated: CASSPGRSSYEQYF.